The sample holds one count of the clone carrying this T cell receptor (beta chain). The antigen remains undetermined. This CDR3 spans 14 amino acids. From germline, CDR1 is SGDLS and CDR2 YYNGEE. Trimming pared 2 bases from V and 5 bases from J, leaving 10 bases between. Data came from immunoSEQ multiplex PCR; TCRdb stores just in-frame clones and leaves some out. The sample records roughly 270,000 clones, roughly 86% being singletons. The sample belongs to a study of Ad26.COV2.S vaccination and SARS-CoV-2 variants. Study information: Intramuscularly, Ad26.COV2.S was given either once or twice, 56 days apart.

Study observations and caveats: Vaccinees showed greater spike-specific TCR breadth than placebo recipients. Non-spike TCR breadth showed similarity between vaccine and placebo recipients.

The treatment here: about 20 received Ad26.COV2.S at low or high dose, single or two shots; roughly 5 received placebo; per-sample allocation not given. Vaccine and placebo recipients were sampled on day 63 after the first injection. Adults aged 18-55 years in Boston included the donor. The sample was peripheral blood, taken in a trial of Ad26.COV2.S vaccine versus placebo. The sequence derives from a person aged 18-65 years who received the Ad26.COV2.S COVID-19 vaccine or a placebo. The chain combines TRBV9 with TRBJ1-4; D unclear. CDR3 sequence (DNA): TGTGCCAGCAGCGTCGAAAGGAACAATGAAAAACTGTTTTTT. Amino acid sequence: CASSVERNNEKLFF.